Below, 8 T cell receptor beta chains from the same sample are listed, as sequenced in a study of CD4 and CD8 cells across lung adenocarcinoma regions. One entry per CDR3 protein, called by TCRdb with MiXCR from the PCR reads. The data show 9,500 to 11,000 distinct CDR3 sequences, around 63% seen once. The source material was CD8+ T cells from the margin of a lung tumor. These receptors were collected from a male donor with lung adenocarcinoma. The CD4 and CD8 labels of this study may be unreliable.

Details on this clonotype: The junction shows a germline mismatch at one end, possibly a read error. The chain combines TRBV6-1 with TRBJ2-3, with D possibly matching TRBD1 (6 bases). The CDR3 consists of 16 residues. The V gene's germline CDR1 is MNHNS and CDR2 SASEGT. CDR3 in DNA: TGTGCCAGCAGGGGACCCCGGGCTGGGGGCACAGATACGCAGTATTTC. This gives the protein CASRGPRAGGTDTQYF.

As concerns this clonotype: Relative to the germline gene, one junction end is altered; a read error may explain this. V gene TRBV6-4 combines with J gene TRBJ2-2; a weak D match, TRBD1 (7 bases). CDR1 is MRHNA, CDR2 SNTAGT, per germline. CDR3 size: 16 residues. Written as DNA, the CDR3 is TGTGCCAGCAGTGACTCCGGGACTGGGAGCACAGGGGAGCTGTATTTT. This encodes CASSDSGTGSTGELYF.

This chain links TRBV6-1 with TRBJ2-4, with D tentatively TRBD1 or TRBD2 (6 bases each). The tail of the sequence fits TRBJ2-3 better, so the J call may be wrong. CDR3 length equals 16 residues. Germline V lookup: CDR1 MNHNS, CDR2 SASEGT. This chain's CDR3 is CASSEAGTGAKNTQYF. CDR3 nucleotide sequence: TGTGCCAGCAGTGAAGCCGGGACGGGGGCCAAAAATACGCAGTATTTT.

The CDR3 region has the DNA TGTGCCAGCAGTTACTCCCTCCGGGGGGAGATACCCTACGAGCAGTACTTC. Translating gives CASSYSLRGEIPYEQYF. The chain carries TRBV6-5 and TRBJ2-7, with 7 bases fitting TRBD2. V shed 0 bases and J 2 bases; nucleotides not matched to a gene: 10. This CDR3 contains 17 residues. Germline V CDR1 and CDR2: MNHEY, SVGAGI.

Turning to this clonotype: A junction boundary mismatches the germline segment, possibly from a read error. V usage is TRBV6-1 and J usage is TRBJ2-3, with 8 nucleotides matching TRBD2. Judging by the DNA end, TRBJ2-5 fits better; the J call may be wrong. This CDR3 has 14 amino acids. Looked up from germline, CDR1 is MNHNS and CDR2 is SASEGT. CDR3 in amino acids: CAGSGGRDQDTQYF. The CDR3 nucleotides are TGTGCGGGCAGCGGGGGCCGGGACCAAGATACCCAGTACTTC.

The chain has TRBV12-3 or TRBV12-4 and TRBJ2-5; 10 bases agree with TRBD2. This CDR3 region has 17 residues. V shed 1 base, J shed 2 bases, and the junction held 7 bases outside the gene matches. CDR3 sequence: CASSLGGLAGDQETQYF. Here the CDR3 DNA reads TGTGCCAGCAGTTTAGGAGGGCTAGCGGGAGATCAAGAGACCCAGTACTTC.

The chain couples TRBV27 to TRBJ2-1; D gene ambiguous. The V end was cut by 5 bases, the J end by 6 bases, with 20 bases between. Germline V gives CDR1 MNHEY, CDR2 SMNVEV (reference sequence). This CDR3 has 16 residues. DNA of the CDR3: TGTGCCAGCAGTAGCCCCTACAGCAGATTAGGCAATGAGCAGTTCTTC. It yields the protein CASSSPYSRLGNEQFF.

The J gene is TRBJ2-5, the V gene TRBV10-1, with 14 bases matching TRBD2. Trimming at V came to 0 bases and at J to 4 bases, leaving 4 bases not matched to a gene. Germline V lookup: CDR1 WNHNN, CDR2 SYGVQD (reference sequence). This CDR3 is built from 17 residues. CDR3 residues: CASSESKGLAGVETQYF. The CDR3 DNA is TGCGCCAGCAGTGAGTCGAAGGGACTAGCGGGAGTAGAGACCCAGTACTTC.